The clone carrying this TCR beta chain has just one count. What it binds is unknown. This CDR3 is built from 13 residues. CDR1 and CDR2 (germline): SGHRS, YFSETQ. The data are from a study of blood T cells in healthy people across ages. Study findings and constraints: Among T cells, TCR beta diversity per million cells dropped roughly linearly as age rose.

Then a second PCR, running about 7 to 11 cycles, was carried out with a sample-barcoded 5' primer and a J-beta primer mix. A tag from a template-switch adaptor with 12 random nucleotides marked each cDNA molecule. MiXCR, applied by TCRdb to the 5' RACE reads, yields one record per CDR3 protein. Among 800,000 to 950,000 distinct CDR3 sequences, about 28% were seen once, and the ten largest hold about 9.4%. These data were likewise used in another study, on T cells of mothers and their children. From that study: A few healthy Caucasian mothers gave samples, and so did their six children.

Sequencing input: blood. The clonotype originates from a woman aged 40 to 49 in good health. The V and J genes are TRBV5-1 and TRBJ2-1, with D possibly matching TRBD2 (5 bases). The J call could be wrong; TRBJ2-7 is a better fit for the DNA end. CDR3 nucleotide sequence: TGCGCCAGCAGCTTACTAGTATCGGGGGAGCAGTACTTC. Translation gives CASSLLVSGEQYF.